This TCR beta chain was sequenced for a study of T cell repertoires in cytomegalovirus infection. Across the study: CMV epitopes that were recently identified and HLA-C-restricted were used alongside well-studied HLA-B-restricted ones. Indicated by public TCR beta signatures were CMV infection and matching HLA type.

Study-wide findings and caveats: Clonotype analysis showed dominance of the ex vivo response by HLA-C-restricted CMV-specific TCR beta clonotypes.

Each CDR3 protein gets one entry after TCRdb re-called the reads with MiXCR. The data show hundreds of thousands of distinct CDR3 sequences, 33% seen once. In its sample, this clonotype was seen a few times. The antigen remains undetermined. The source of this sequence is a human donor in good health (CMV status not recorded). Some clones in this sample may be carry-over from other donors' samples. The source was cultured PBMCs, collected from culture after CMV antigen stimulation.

In nucleotides, the CDR3 is TGTGCCAGCAGCACCAGAGGACTAGCGGGAGGGCCGTACAATGAGCAGTTCTTC. Its protein product is CASSTRGLAGGPYNEQFF. V gene TRBV6-5 combines with J gene TRBJ2-1; 15 bases align to TRBD2. Trimming took 6 bases from V and 4 from J; bases not matched to a gene: 10. The CDR3 extends over 18 amino acids. The V gene's germline CDR1 is MNHEY and CDR2 SVGAGI.